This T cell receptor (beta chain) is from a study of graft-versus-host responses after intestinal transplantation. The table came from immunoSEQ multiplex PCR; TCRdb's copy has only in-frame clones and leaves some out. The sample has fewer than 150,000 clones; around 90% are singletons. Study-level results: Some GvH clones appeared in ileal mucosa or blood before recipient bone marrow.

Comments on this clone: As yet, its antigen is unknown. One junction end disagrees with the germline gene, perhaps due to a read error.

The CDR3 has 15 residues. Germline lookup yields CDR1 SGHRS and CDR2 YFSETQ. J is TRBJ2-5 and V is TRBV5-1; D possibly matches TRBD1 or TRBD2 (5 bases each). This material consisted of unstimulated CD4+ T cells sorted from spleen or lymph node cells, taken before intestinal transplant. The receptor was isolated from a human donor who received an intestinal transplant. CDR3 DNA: TGCGCCAGCAGCTTGGGACAGCGGACCCAAGACACCCAGTACTTC. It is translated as CASSLGQRTQDTQYF.